The rows below give T cell receptor beta chains drawn from one sample of a study of T cell changes during pregnancy in multiple sclerosis. Assay used: immunoSEQ multiplex PCR; TCRdb lists only in-frame clones, some missing. The data hold about 110,000 clones, with just under 95% observed a single time. Specimen: peripheral blood, collected in the third trimester of pregnancy. The receptor source for this set is a female donor in good health, enrolled as a control in a pregnancy study. Each CDR3 is given with its conserved first and last residue. D genes are given only for firm matches. Not all rows give a size; the values are once, few, many and, for expanded clones, a class.

abundance: -; d_gene: TRBD1; v_gene: TRBV18; j_gene: TRBJ1-1; CDR3nt: TGTGCCAGCTCACCACCGGTGGGACAGGGTGTCACTGAAGCTTTCTTT; CDR3aa: CASSPPVGQGVTEAFF
abundance: -; d_gene: TRBD1; v_gene: TRBV7-2; j_gene: TRBJ1-1; CDR3nt: TGTGCCAGCAGCTTTTTACCGGGACAGACTGAAGCTTTCTTT; CDR3aa: CASSFLPGQTEAFF
abundance: -; d_gene: TRBD2; v_gene: TRBV2; j_gene: TRBJ2-3; CDR3nt: TGTGCCAGCAGTACTAGCGGGGGCGGGACAGATACGCAGTATTTT; CDR3aa: CASSTSGGGTDTQYF
abundance: -; d_gene: TRBD2; v_gene: TRBV5-1; j_gene: TRBJ2-2; CDR3nt: TGCGCCAGCAGCCGAGGGACTAGCGGGGGGGAAGTCGTCCCCGGGGAGCTGTTTTTT; CDR3aa: CASSRGTSGGEVVPGELFF
abundance: -; d_gene: -; v_gene: TRBV19; j_gene: TRBJ1-1; CDR3nt: TGTGCCAGTAGTTACCAGGCGATGAACACTGAAGCTTTCTTT; CDR3aa: CASSYQAMNTEAFF
abundance: once; d_gene: -; v_gene: TRBV5-1; j_gene: TRBJ2-7; CDR3nt: TGCGCCAGCAGCTTGCCACTATCAGGGAACGAGCAGTACTTC; CDR3aa: CASSLPLSGNEQYF
abundance: -; d_gene: -; v_gene: TRBV7-8; j_gene: TRBJ2-7; CDR3nt: TGTGCCAGCAGCCCAGGGATCCGGCCACCCTACGAGCAGTACTTC; CDR3aa: CASSPGIRPPYEQYF
abundance: -; d_gene: TRBD1; v_gene: TRBV5-1; j_gene: TRBJ1-1; CDR3nt: TGCGCCAGCAGCTTGGGTCGGACAGGGGGGAACACTGAAGCTTTCTTT; CDR3aa: CASSLGRTGGNTEAFF
abundance: -; d_gene: TRBD1; v_gene: TRBV29-1; j_gene: TRBJ1-2; CDR3nt: TGCAGCGTTGAGGGGACAGGGGTCGGCTACACCTTC; CDR3aa: CSVEGTGVGYTF
abundance: -; d_gene: TRBD1; v_gene: TRBV6-1; j_gene: TRBJ1-2; CDR3nt: TGTGCCAGCAGTGAGGAGGGACAGGGGGGATATGGCTACACCTTC; CDR3aa: CASSEEGQGGYGYTF
abundance: once; d_gene: -; v_gene: TRBV6-6; j_gene: TRBJ2-7; CDR3nt: TGTGCCAGCAGTTATTCTATCTCCTACGAGCAGTACTTC; CDR3aa: CASSYSISYEQYF
abundance: -; d_gene: TRBD2; v_gene: TRBV6-5; j_gene: TRBJ2-1; CDR3nt: TGTGCCAGCAGTTACTGGCTAGCGGGGGGCTATGAGCAGTTCTTC; CDR3aa: CASSYWLAGGYEQFF
abundance: -; d_gene: -; v_gene: TRBV19; j_gene: TRBJ1-5; CDR3nt: TGTGCCAGTAGTGGACTCTTGAATCAGCCCCAGCATTTT; CDR3aa: CASSGLLNQPQHF
abundance: -; d_gene: -; v_gene: TRBV4-1; j_gene: TRBJ2-2; CDR3nt: TGCGCCAGCAGGGTTAACTCGAACACCGGGGAGCTGTTTTTT; CDR3aa: CASRVNSNTGELFF
abundance: -; d_gene: -; v_gene: TRBV6-6; j_gene: TRBJ1-2; CDR3nt: TGTGCCAGCTTTCGGGAGGGAAGAGATGGCTACACCTTC; CDR3aa: CASFREGRDGYTF